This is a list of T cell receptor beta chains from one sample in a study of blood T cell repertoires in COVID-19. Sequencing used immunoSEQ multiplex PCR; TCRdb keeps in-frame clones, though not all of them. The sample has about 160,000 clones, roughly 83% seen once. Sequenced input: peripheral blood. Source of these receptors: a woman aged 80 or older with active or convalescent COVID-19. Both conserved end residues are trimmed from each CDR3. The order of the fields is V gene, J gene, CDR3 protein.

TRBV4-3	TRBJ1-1	ASSLGQANTEAF
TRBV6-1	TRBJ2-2	ASSEQAGLSTGELF
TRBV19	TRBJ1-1	ASNNGREVAEAF
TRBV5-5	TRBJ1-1	ASSIRGGTEAF
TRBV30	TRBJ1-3	AWSRSLSGNTIY
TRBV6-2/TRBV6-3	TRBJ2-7	ASSYPRLASSYEQY
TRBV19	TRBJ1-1	ASSIAADRTEAF
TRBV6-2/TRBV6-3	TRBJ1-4	ASSYSREKLF
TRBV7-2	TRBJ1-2	ASSLAPAGDGYT
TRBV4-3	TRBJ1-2	ASSQGQQGDYGYT
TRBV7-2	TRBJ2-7	ASSFAGGGASYEQY
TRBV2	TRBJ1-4	ASTRTGAKEKLF
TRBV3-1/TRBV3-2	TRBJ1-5	ASSQVAGQPQH
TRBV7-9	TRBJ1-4	ASSLDGTGEKLF
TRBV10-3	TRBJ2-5	AISKAGGSQETQY
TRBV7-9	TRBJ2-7	ASSLPGSYEQY
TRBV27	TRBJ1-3	ASSLRGGGRGNTIY
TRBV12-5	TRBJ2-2	ASGEQGGPGELF
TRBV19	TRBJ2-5	ASSPNDRGRMETQY
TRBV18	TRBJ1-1	ASSPQGQGKGNTEAF
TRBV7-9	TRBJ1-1	ASSSQDRVMNTEAF
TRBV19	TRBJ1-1	ASRKGVIDTEAF
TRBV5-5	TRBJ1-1	ASSPPGTGRNEAF
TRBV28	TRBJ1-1	ASGQGRTEAF
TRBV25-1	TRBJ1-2	ASSENVGTGTSYGYT
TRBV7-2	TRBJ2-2	ASSLTGSGELF
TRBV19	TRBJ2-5	ASSIAGTGRQETQY
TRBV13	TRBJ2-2	ASSPRGWGTTNTGELF
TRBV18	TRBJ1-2	ASSPVKQGSYGYT
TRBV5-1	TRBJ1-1	ASSLAGTGGNTEAF
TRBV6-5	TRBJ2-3	ASSWTSGTFTDTQY
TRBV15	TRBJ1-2	ATTQGGYGGYT
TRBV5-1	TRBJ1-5	ASSLAENQPQH
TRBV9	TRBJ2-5	ASSVGDSGGETQY
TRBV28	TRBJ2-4	ASSSPGKNIQY
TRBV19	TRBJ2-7	ASSDNYEQY
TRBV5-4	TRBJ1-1	ASRPGQGTVNTEAF
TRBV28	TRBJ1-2	ASSTGWDRGYT
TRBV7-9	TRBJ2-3	ASSGDSSPQY
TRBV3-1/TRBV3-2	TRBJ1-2	ASSQSPGYYGYT
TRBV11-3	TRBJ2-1	ASSLGQGAVDEQF
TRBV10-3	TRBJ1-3	AISAPLAGGSGNTIY
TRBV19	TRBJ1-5	ASKKGQYSNQPQH
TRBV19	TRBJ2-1	ASSIAMLGQGAIEQF
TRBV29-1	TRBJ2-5	SVEKLRGETQY
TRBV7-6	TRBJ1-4	ASTLTATNEKLF